This TCR beta chain was captured in a study of regulatory T cells in long-lasting Graves disease. On this clonotype itself: Its antigen is not known.

The time point denotes: newly diagnosed GD, antithyroid drugs for less than 3 months. RNA isolated from PBMCs was used to make the TCR library. Through Arm-PCR of CDR3 regions and iRepertoire HTBI primers, TCR beta libraries were built. MiXCR was run by TCRdb on the multiplex PCR reads, yielding one entry per CDR3 protein. The table lists just over 600,000 distinct CDR3 sequences, about 15% of them singletons. CDR1 and CDR2 (germline): MDHEN, SYDVKM. Trimming removed 5 bases from V and 4 bases from J; junction bases left unmatched: 7. The CDR3 loop spans 16 amino acids. Study-wide findings and caveats: The study found TRBV28, TRBJ1-2 and TRBJ2-5 favored in persistent disease.

These data also formed part of another study, on T cells in Graves' hyperthyroidism and ophthalmopathy.

The gene calls are TRBV28 and TRBJ2-4; 11 bases fit TRBD2. The origin of this receptor is a woman in her twenties or thirties with Graves disease. This specimen consisted of peripheral blood mononuclear cells (PBMCs), obtained at new diagnosis, from a patient treated with antithyroid drugs. CDR3 sequence: CASSTEGTSGKNIQYF. The CDR3, as DNA: TGTGCCAGCAGTACCGAAGGGACTAGCGGTAAAAACATTCAGTACTTC.